This T cell receptor (beta chain) was documented in a study of blood T cell repertoires in COVID-19. Turning to the study itself: There were acute and convalescent COVID-19 samples, and they came from the United States, Italy and Spain. In each case, the material was cDNA or gDNA derived from T cells, B-cell-depleted T cells, or PBMCs.

Repertoires were generated with immunoSEQ multiplex PCR, while TCRdb's copy carries only in-frame clones and drops some. This sample yields about 90,000 clones, of which around nine tenths are seen a single time; around 3.4% belongs to the top ten. Germline V lookup: CDR1 MDHEN, CDR2 SYDVKM. The CDR3 spans 13 residues. Trimming left V 2 bases short and J 7 bases short, with 11 bases between. Source material: peripheral blood. The rearrangement uses TRBV28 and TRBJ1-2; no firm D call. The origin of this receptor is a woman in her seventies with acute or convalescent COVID-19. The CDR3 nucleotides are TGTGCCAGCAGTTTACCCGGGGTGGGTGGCTACACCTTC. As protein: CASSLPGVGGYTF.